This note documents a single T cell receptor beta chain sequence. The source of the sample is a study of blood T cell repertoires in COVID-19. Study details: The United States, Italy and Spain were the sources of the acute and convalescent COVID-19 samples. Sources were T cells, B-cell-depleted T cells, or PBMCs; the material itself was cDNA or gDNA.

Original data processing: The assay estimated nucleated cells by amplifying reference gene primers. Clones were sequenced by immunoSEQ multiplex PCR, and TCRdb holds only the in-frame ones, with some missing. V, J and clone size are taken as reported in that table, and D and trimming were inferred from the DNA itself. The sample includes some 220,000 clones, 65% to 90% seen only once; the top ten take around 2.5%. Patients of the Seattle cohort, enrolled during active infection, were followed longitudinally. The germline V gene encodes CDR1 SGHTA and CDR2 FQGNSA. The J segment lost 4 bases and the V segment lost 0 bases, leaving 5 bases of the junction unmatched. The length of the CDR3 is 15 residues.

This chain joins TRBV7-2 and TRBJ1-2; 7 nucleotides match TRBD1. The sample was peripheral blood. The source is a woman in her 70s with COVID-19, enrolled during active disease. The CDR3 region has the DNA TGTGCCAGCAGCTTAGCCGGCAGGGGGACCTATGGCTACACCTTC. It yields the protein CASSLAGRGTYGYTF.